A single sample gave rise to the 15 T cell receptor beta chains below, sequenced in a study of cytomegalovirus exposure and HLA in healthy donors. Researchers ran the PCR with 60 Vbeta and 13 Jbeta primers. The protocol was immunoSEQ multiplex PCR, while the TCRdb copy is restricted to in-frame clones and leaves out a portion. The profile shows roughly 190,000 clones, roughly 80% of them singletons. The source material was PBMCs. The receptors shown here come from a man aged 35 to 55 in good health and CMV-seropositive.

The rearrangement joins TRBV27 to TRBJ2-7; D perhaps matches TRBD1 (5 bases). Germline V CDR1 and CDR2: MNHEY, SMNVEV (reference sequence). Trimming stripped 2 bases from V and 5 bases from J, with 13 bases between. The CDR3 is 14 amino acids. In DNA form, the CDR3 reads TGTGCCAGCAGTTTAACCCGCGCAGGGAACGAGCAGTACTTC. Translation: CASSLTRAGNEQYF.

The V and J genes are TRBV10-3 and TRBJ2-7, with a possible D match to TRBD1 (5 bases). Trimming took off 2 bases at V and 4 bases at J, with 12 bases between the two ends. Germline assignment: CDR1 ENHRY and CDR2 SYGVKD. CDR3 length equals 14 residues. The CDR3 spells CAISEGAVGYEQYF. The CDR3 DNA reads TGTGCCATCAGTGAGGGGGCAGTGGGGTACGAGCAGTACTTC.

V is TRBV5-1 and J is TRBJ1-4, with 8 bases identical to TRBD1. CDR3 size: 15 residues. Germline V gene data show CDR1 as SGHRS and CDR2 as YFSETQ. J gave up 5 bases and V 5 bases, and 8 bases lay outside the gene matches. CDR3 sequence reads: CASSDRGVTNEKLFF. As DNA, the CDR3 is TGCGCCAGCAGTGACAGGGGCGTTACGAATGAAAAACTGTTTTTT.

The chain is built from TRBV30 and TRBJ1-1; D is unclear. Per the germline V gene, CDR1 is GTSNPN and CDR2 is SVGIG (reference sequence). V gave up 3 bases and J gave up 10 bases, with 15 bases separating them. The length of the CDR3 is 12 residues. The CDR3 DNA reads TGTGCCTGGAGCCCCGCCGGAAGAGGAGCTTTCTTT. Translated, it gives CAWSPAGRGAFF.

The chain carries TRBV7-9 and TRBJ2-1, with 10 bases that match TRBD2. The CDR3 totals 19 residues. Germline CDR1 and CDR2: SEHNR and FQNEAQ (reference sequence). The ends lost 5 bases at V and 1 base at J; junction bases unmatched: 14. In DNA form, the CDR3 reads TGTGCCAGCAGCCCCCCCGCCCGTCAGCGGGGGGGTTCCTACAATGAGCAGTTCTTC. This gives the protein CASSPPARQRGGSYNEQFF.

The chain links TRBV6-1 to TRBJ2-7; perhaps TRBD1 as D (6 bases). V was cut by 4 bases and J by 3 bases, with 16 bases left in between. This CDR3 comprises 15 residues. CDR1 and CDR2 from the germline V gene are MNHNS and SASEGT. CDR3 region: CASSGTRDKGYEQYF. CDR3 nucleotides: TGTGCCAGCAGTGGTACCCGGGACAAAGGCTACGAGCAGTACTTC.

This clone appeared a single time. The chain couples TRBV4-3 to TRBJ1-1; 9 bases map to TRBD1. V dropped 0 bases and J dropped 4; count of bases not matched to a gene: 6. Germline V CDR1 and CDR2: LGHNA, YSLEER. CDR3 length: 16 residues. The CDR3 region has the DNA TGCGCCAGCAGCCAAGATGGACAGGGGTCGAGCACTGAAGCTTTCTTT. The encoded protein is CASSQDGQGSSTEAFF.

Only a few counts were recorded for this clone. The V gene is TRBV6-1, the J gene TRBJ1-2, with 7 bases aligning to TRBD1. Germline V gene lookup returns CDR1 MNHNS and CDR2 SASEGT. The CDR3 totals 16 residues. V trimming: 4 bases; J trimming: 5 bases; junction bases outside the gene matches: 13. CDR3 nucleotides: TGTGCCAGCAGTGCCTCCGGGACAGAGGGATATTATGGCTACACCTTC. Amino acid sequence: CASSASGTEGYYGYTF.

V gene TRBV14 combines with J gene TRBJ1-4; possible D gene TRBD1, 6 bases. The germline V and J ends were trimmed by 4 bases and 5 bases, with 14 bases remaining between them. This CDR3 spans 15 amino acids. Germline loops: CDR1 SGHDN, CDR2 FVKESK. The CDR3 loop is CASSLDRFENEKLFF. Here the CDR3 DNA reads TGTGCCAGCAGCCTTGACAGGTTCGAAAATGAAAAACTGTTTTTT.

This clone was detected only once. The chain uses TRBV6-5 and TRBJ1-1; maybe TRBD1 (5 bases). CDR3 length equals 15 residues. V lost 6 bases and J 1 base, leaving 15 bases between the germline ends. CDR1 is MNHEY, CDR2 SVGAGI, per germline. In DNA, the CDR3 is TGTGCCAGCAGCCGAGAGCCCGGGGGGAACACTGAAGCTTTCTTT. The encoded protein is CASSREPGGNTEAFF.

The genes are TRBV9 and TRBJ2-5; D is uncertain. There are 14 residues in the CDR3. Trimming removed 2 bases from V and 3 bases from J, with 11 bases in between. CDR1 is SGDLS, CDR2 YYNGEE, per germline. The CDR3, as DNA: TGTGCCAGCAGCGTGGCAGGCCGTAAAGAGACCCAGTACTTC. Translation gives CASSVAGRKETQYF.

This clone came up once. The V and J genes are TRBV5-1 and TRBJ1-6, with D perhaps matching TRBD1 (5 bases). CDR3 size: 14 residues. From germline, CDR1 is SGHRS and CDR2 YFSETQ. V was pared by 4 bases and J by 10 bases, with 15 bases between. The CDR3 region is CASSPIGGGSPLHF. In DNA form, the CDR3 reads TGCGCCAGCAGCCCTATCGGGGGTGGGTCACCCCTCCACTTT.

The chain links TRBV5-4 to TRBJ2-5; D not certain. CDR3 length equals 13 residues. V gave up 0 bases and J gave up 5 bases, with 8 bases separating them. Germline values: CDR1 SGHNT, CDR2 YYREEE (reference sequence). The CDR3: CASSLALEETQYF. Written as DNA, the CDR3 is TGTGCCAGCAGCTTGGCCCTGGAGGAGACCCAGTACTTC.

The chain couples TRBV10-3 to TRBJ2-7, with a possible D match to TRBD1 (6 bases). This CDR3 spans 15 amino acids. Germline-derived CDR1 and CDR2 are ENHRY and SYGVKD. Trimming cost V 5 bases and J 2 bases, with 16 bases left between them. The DNA for the CDR3 is TGTGCCATCAGTCCGAAAGGGGGAACTCCCTACGAGCAGTACTTC. It encodes CAISPKGGTPYEQYF.

V and J are TRBV29-1 and TRBJ1-6; D is uncertain. Germline loops: CDR1 SQVTM, CDR2 ANQGSEA. V dropped 6 bases and J dropped 9 bases, with 18 bases sitting between them. The CDR3 totals 14 residues. Here the CDR3 DNA reads TGCAGCGTATTGCTCAAGGGAGAGACTTCACCCCTCCACTTT. It is translated as CSVLLKGETSPLHF.